Listed below are T cell receptor beta chains from one sample, sequenced in a study of cytomegalovirus exposure and HLA in healthy donors. Profiling relied on immunoSEQ multiplex PCR, and the TCRdb table lists in-frame clones only, not all of them. This table has over 150,000 clones, 70% to 90% appearing once. The specimen sequenced was PBMCs. The receptor set was obtained from a man between 18 and 35 years old in good health and CMV-seropositive. Both conserved end residues are part of each CDR3. The order of the fields is J gene, D gene, clone size, V gene, CDR3 DNA, CDR3 protein. D genes are given only for firm matches. Clone size appears in some rows only: once, few, many, or a class for an expanded clone.

J: TRBJ1-5; D: .; size: .; V: TRBV19; DNA: TGTGCCAGTAGTATAGGTTGGACTCTGGGCAATCAGCCCCAGCATTTT; CDR3: CASSIGWTLGNQPQHF
J: TRBJ1-4; D: .; size: .; V: TRBV27; DNA: TGTGCCAGCAGTCCAAGGGGTGCTAATGAAAAACTGTTTTTT; CDR3: CASSPRGANEKLFF
J: TRBJ1-1; D: TRBD1; size: .; V: TRBV12-5; DNA: TGTGCTAGTGGTTTGGTAACAGGGGGGAACACTGAAGCTTTCTTT; CDR3: CASGLVTGGNTEAFF
J: TRBJ2-7; D: TRBD2; size: .; V: TRBV11-2; DNA: TGTGCCAGCAGCTTAGAGGGACTAGTGAACCTTGAGCAGTACTTC; CDR3: CASSLEGLVNLEQYF
J: TRBJ1-2; D: .; size: few; V: TRBV2; DNA: TGTGCCAGCACCCCAGGGAAAAGACCTTACGGCTACACCTTC; CDR3: CASTPGKRPYGYTF
J: TRBJ2-3; D: .; size: .; V: TRBV4-1; DNA: TGCGCCAGCAGCCAAGAGGTGGCAGGGAGCACAGATACGCAGTATTTT; CDR3: CASSQEVAGSTDTQYF
J: TRBJ1-1; D: .; size: .; V: TRBV27; DNA: TGTGCCAGCAGTACAACTTACAGGGAAGGCACTGAAGCTTTCTTT; CDR3: CASSTTYREGTEAFF
J: TRBJ1-2; D: TRBD1; size: .; V: TRBV6-5; DNA: TGTGCCAGCACCTCCTCAGGGGGGATAGGGGGCTACACCTTC; CDR3: CASTSSGGIGGYTF
J: TRBJ2-2; D: TRBD1; size: .; V: TRBV5-8; DNA: TGTGCCAGCAGCCCCGGGACAGTTGGGGAGCTGTTTTTT; CDR3: CASSPGTVGELFF
J: TRBJ1-4; D: TRBD1; size: once; V: TRBV7-6; DNA: TGTGCCAGCACCCACCCGGGACAGGGGGGAAAACTGTTTTTT; CDR3: CASTHPGQGGKLFF
J: TRBJ2-7; D: TRBD2; size: .; V: TRBV2; DNA: TGTGCCAGCAGTGAAGCGCGGGGGGGCTACGAGCAGTACTTC; CDR3: CASSEARGGYEQYF
J: TRBJ2-7; D: TRBD1; size: once; V: TRBV11-3; DNA: TGTGCCAGCAGCTTTCCCGGGACAGGGGGAGAGGAGCAGTACTTC; CDR3: CASSFPGTGGEEQYF
J: TRBJ2-7; D: TRBD2; size: .; V: TRBV30; DNA: TGTGCCTGGCAGCGGGGAGCCTCCTACGAGCAGTACTTC; CDR3: CAWQRGASYEQYF
J: TRBJ1-6; D: .; size: few; V: TRBV7-9; DNA: TGTGCCAGCAGCTTAGTTTGGCAGGCCGAGGGTTCACCCCTCCACTTT; CDR3: CASSLVWQAEGSPLHF
J: TRBJ2-5; D: .; size: .; V: TRBV4-1; DNA: TGCGCCAGCAGCCAAGATCGGTGGGGCCGAAGGGCCCAGTACTTC; CDR3: CASSQDRWGRRAQYF
J: TRBJ1-1; D: TRBD1; size: .; V: TRBV18; DNA: TGTGCCAGCTCACCACAAGCGACAGGGAGAGGCACTGAAGCTTTCTTT; CDR3: CASSPQATGRGTEAFF
J: TRBJ2-1; D: TRBD2; size: .; V: TRBV20-1; DNA: TGCAGTGCTGAAGCGGGACTGGAGCAGTTCTTC; CDR3: CSAEAGLEQFF
J: TRBJ2-7; D: .; size: .; V: TRBV6-1; DNA: TGTGCCAGTTTCGGTAGGGCAGAAGGGGACTACGAGCAGTACTTC; CDR3: CASFGRAEGDYEQYF
J: TRBJ1-4; D: TRBD1; size: .; V: TRBV5-1; DNA: TGCGCCAGCAGCCCGGGACAGGGGGGTGAAAAACTGTTTTTT; CDR3: CASSPGQGGEKLFF
J: TRBJ2-1; D: TRBD2; size: .; V: TRBV27; DNA: TGTGCCAGCAGTACAAATCTAGCGGGAGGGGTGAATGAGCAGTTCTTC; CDR3: CASSTNLAGGVNEQFF
J: TRBJ2-7; D: .; size: .; V: TRBV10-3; DNA: TGTGCCATCAGACAGAGCTCCTACGAGCAGTACTTC; CDR3: CAIRQSSYEQYF
J: TRBJ2-1; D: TRBD2; size: .; V: TRBV4-3; DNA: TGCGCCAGCAGCCCGACTAGCGGGGTCAATGAGCAGTTCTTC; CDR3: CASSPTSGVNEQFF
J: TRBJ2-3; D: TRBD2; size: .; V: TRBV4-3; DNA: TGCGCCAGCAGCCAAGTCAGCGGGGGGGATACGCAGTATTTT; CDR3: CASSQVSGGDTQYF
J: TRBJ2-7; D: .; size: .; V: TRBV4-3; DNA: TGCGCCAGCAGCCAAGAATGGCGGGAATACGAGCAGTACTTC; CDR3: CASSQEWREYEQYF
J: TRBJ2-7; D: .; size: .; V: TRBV18; DNA: TGTGCCAGCTCACCGGACTTAGACTCCTACGAGCAGTACTTC; CDR3: CASSPDLDSYEQYF
J: TRBJ1-1; D: TRBD1; size: .; V: TRBV5-6; DNA: TGTGCCAGCAGCTGGGTGACAGGGGCGAACACTGAAGCTTTCTTT; CDR3: CASSWVTGANTEAFF
J: TRBJ2-7; D: .; size: .; V: TRBV6-5; DNA: TGTGCCAGCAGTTCCCCGGGGAGGCTGGCCTACGAGCAGTACTTC; CDR3: CASSSPGRLAYEQYF
J: TRBJ2-1; D: .; size: .; V: TRBV5-1; DNA: TGCGCCAGCAGCCCCGGACAGATTAATGAGCAGTTCTTC; CDR3: CASSPGQINEQFF
J: TRBJ1-3; D: .; size: .; V: TRBV6-1; DNA: TGTGCCAGCACGGGATCTGGAAACACCATATATTTT; CDR3: CASTGSGNTIYF
J: TRBJ2-1; D: TRBD1; size: .; V: TRBV27; DNA: TGTGCCAGCAGTTTCGGCCGGGACAGGGGGCTCTACAATGAGCAGTTCTTC; CDR3: CASSFGRDRGLYNEQFF
J: TRBJ2-7; D: .; size: .; V: TRBV11-2; DNA: TGTGCCAGCAGCTTTAACGGAGACGAGCAGTACTTC; CDR3: CASSFNGDEQYF
J: TRBJ1-1; D: TRBD1; size: .; V: TRBV19; DNA: TGTGCCAGTACCCCGACAGGGAGGTCGGCTGAAGCTTTCTTT; CDR3: CASTPTGRSAEAFF
J: TRBJ2-1; D: TRBD2; size: .; V: TRBV9; DNA: TGTGCCAGCAGCGAGGCCGGGGGGTCCTACAATGAGCAGTTCTTC; CDR3: CASSEAGGSYNEQFF
J: TRBJ1-1; D: .; size: .; V: TRBV4-3; DNA: TGCGCCAGCAGCCAAGATGATGGAGGGTCGACTGAAGCTTTCTTT; CDR3: CASSQDDGGSTEAFF
J: TRBJ2-5; D: TRBD2; size: once; V: TRBV5-6; DNA: TGTGCCAGCAGCCTGGGACTAGCGGAGACCCAGTACTTC; CDR3: CASSLGLAETQYF
J: TRBJ1-4; D: .; size: .; V: TRBV9; DNA: TGTGCCAGCAGCCCGACGTGGAGCGGTAATGAAAAACTGTTTTTT; CDR3: CASSPTWSGNEKLFF
J: TRBJ1-5; D: .; size: once; V: TRBV7-9; DNA: TGTGCCAGCAGCCGTGCGGACAGCAGCAATCAGCCCCAGCATTTT; CDR3: CASSRADSSNQPQHF
J: TRBJ1-2; D: .; size: .; V: TRBV5-6; DNA: TGTGCCAGCAGCGCACTGGTGTTCTATGGCTACACCTTC; CDR3: CASSALVFYGYTF
J: TRBJ1-3; D: TRBD1; size: .; V: TRBV5-6; DNA: TGTGCCAGCAGCTGGACAGGGATCGGAAACACCATATATTTT; CDR3: CASSWTGIGNTIYF
J: TRBJ2-7; D: TRBD1; size: .; V: TRBV2; DNA: TGTGCCAGCAGGGGGACAGGATCCTACGAGCAGTACTTC; CDR3: CASRGTGSYEQYF
J: TRBJ2-7; D: TRBD1; size: few; V: TRBV29-1; DNA: TGCAGCGTAGCTGAGGACAGGGGCTACGAGCAGTACTTC; CDR3: CSVAEDRGYEQYF
J: TRBJ2-7; D: .; size: .; V: TRBV21-1; DNA: TGTGCCAGCAGCAAAGCGGGCTTGTTCAGCAGGGCTGGCCACGAGCAGTACTTC; CDR3: CASSKAGLFSRAGHEQYF
J: TRBJ2-7; D: TRBD1; size: .; V: TRBV6-5; DNA: TGTGCCAGCAGTTACGGCTTGGCAGGGGGCCCCTACGAGCAGTACTTC; CDR3: CASSYGLAGGPYEQYF
J: TRBJ2-7; D: TRBD2; size: .; V: TRBV7-9; DNA: TGTGCCAGCTCTAGCGGCCTCTACGAGCAGTACTTC; CDR3: CASSSGLYEQYF
J: TRBJ2-1; D: TRBD2; size: .; V: TRBV19; DNA: TGTGCCAGTAAGGCGGGAGGGGTCCATGAGCAGTTCTTC; CDR3: CASKAGGVHEQFF
J: TRBJ1-5; D: TRBD1; size: .; V: TRBV6-6; DNA: TGTGCCAGCAGGATAGGGACAGGGGAGCTGCCCCAGCATTTT; CDR3: CASRIGTGELPQHF
J: TRBJ2-1; D: TRBD2; size: .; V: TRBV15; DNA: TGTGCCACCAGCGGTAGTCAAGGTGGTAGCGGGGGTTCCTACAATGAGCAGTTCTTC; CDR3: CATSGSQGGSGGSYNEQFF
J: TRBJ1-2; D: TRBD1; size: .; V: TRBV5-6; DNA: TGTGCCAGCAGCCCCGGGACAGGGAGCTATGGCTACACCTTC; CDR3: CASSPGTGSYGYTF
J: TRBJ2-7; D: TRBD1; size: .; V: TRBV14; DNA: TGTGCCAGCAGCACAACAATGACAGGGTCGGAACAGTACTTC; CDR3: CASSTTMTGSEQYF
J: TRBJ2-7; D: .; size: .; V: TRBV29-1; DNA: TGCAGCGTTGTAACCCTGGTTTCGGGAAACTACGAGCAGTACTTC; CDR3: CSVVTLVSGNYEQYF
J: TRBJ2-1; D: TRBD2; size: .; V: TRBV7-2; DNA: TGTGCCAGCAGCTTAGATTTGCGGGGGGGCCACAATGAGCAGTTCTTC; CDR3: CASSLDLRGGHNEQFF
J: TRBJ2-5; D: TRBD1; size: once; V: TRBV7-2; DNA: TGTGCCAGCAGCTTGGACAGGGGGACTCAAGAGACCCAGTACTTC; CDR3: CASSLDRGTQETQYF
J: TRBJ1-1; D: .; size: .; V: TRBV7-6; DNA: TGTGCCAGCAGCCTAGAAGGAGGCACTGAAGCTTTCTTT; CDR3: CASSLEGGTEAFF
J: TRBJ2-7; D: .; size: .; V: TRBV20-1; DNA: TGCAGTGCCGAACGTCGGTACGAGCAGTACTTC; CDR3: CSAERRYEQYF